These T cell receptor beta chains were read from a single sample in a study of blood T cells in healthy people across ages. TCRdb analysed the 5' RACE reads with MiXCR anew, one entry per CDR3 protein. Of about 760,000 distinct CDR3 sequences listed, approximately 53% are singletons. Specimen: blood. The receptors originated from a man aged 35-49 years in good health. Both conserved end residues are part of each CDR3. The D gene is left open where the match is weak. Clone size is stated in some rows and not others, as once, few, many or a class when expanded.

d_call clone_size j_call v_call cdr3_nt cdr3_aa
NA NA TRBJ2-4 TRBV6-1 TGTGCCAGCAGGGAAAGTACAGGGCTAGCCAAAAACATTCAGTACTTC CASRESTGLAKNIQYF
NA NA TRBJ2-2 TRBV5-5 TGTGCCAGCAGCTTGTCACGGGGGCGTCTTGCCGGGGAGCTGTTTTTT CASSLSRGRLAGELFF
NA once TRBJ1-1 TRBV15 TGTGCCACCAGCAGAGATGCCTGGCAGGAGAACACTGAAGCTTTCTTT CATSRDAWQENTEAFF
NA NA TRBJ1-5 TRBV28 TGTGCCAGCAGTTGGACAGTTCTCCAGCATTTT CASSWTVLQHF
NA NA TRBJ1-2 TRBV3-1 TGTGCCAGCAGCCATGGGGACTATGGCTACACCTTC CASSHGDYGYTF
TRBD2 NA TRBJ2-1 TRBV12-3/TRBV12-4 TGTGCCAGCAGTGACCTAGCGGACTACTACAATGAGCAGTTCTTC CASSDLADYYNEQFF
NA NA TRBJ2-7 TRBV28 TGTGCCAGCAGTCCCCGGCCTTTGGGCGAGCAGTACTTC CASSPRPLGEQYF
NA NA TRBJ2-3 TRBV7-9 TGTGCCAGCAGCGAAGAAAGCCGGGACCCCAGCAGCACAGATACGCAGTATTTT CASSEESRDPSSTDTQYF
NA few TRBJ1-5 TRBV20-1 TGCAGTGCTAGTCAGGGGATTCAGCCCCAGCATTTT CSASQGIQPQHF
TRBD1 NA TRBJ2-5 TRBV3-1 TGTGCCAGCAGCCCTAACAGGGGGCTGTTAGGAGAGACCCAGTACTTC CASSPNRGLLGETQYF
NA NA TRBJ1-1 TRBV7-9 TGTGCCAGCAGCTTAATTCTAGGGAGGAACACTGAAGCTTTCTTT CASSLILGRNTEAFF
TRBD1 NA TRBJ2-3 TRBV12-3/TRBV12-4 TGTGCCAGCAGTTTGTATGGACAGGGAACAGATACGCAGTATTTT CASSLYGQGTDTQYF
TRBD1 many TRBJ1-5 TRBV12-3/TRBV12-4 TGTGCCAGCAGCCCGACAGGGGTAGGAAATCAGCCCCAGCATTTT CASSPTGVGNQPQHF
TRBD2 few TRBJ2-7 TRBV20-1 TGCAGTGCTGAGGGACTAGTTAACGAGCAGTACTTC CSAEGLVNEQYF
TRBD2 NA TRBJ2-1 TRBV20-1 TGCAGTGCGAGGACTAGCGGATCCTACAATGAGCAGTTCTTC CSARTSGSYNEQFF
NA NA TRBJ2-4 TRBV14 TGTGCCAGCAGCCAAGAACCAGTTCTGGTCAAAAACATTCAGTACTTC CASSQEPVLVKNIQYF
NA NA TRBJ1-5 TRBV29-1 TGCAGCGTAACTCGCGGGGGGAATCAGCCCCAGCATTTT CSVTRGGNQPQHF
NA few TRBJ1-6 TRBV3-1 TGTGCCAGCAGCCAAGACCCCGAAAATTCACCCCTCCACTTT CASSQDPENSPLHF
TRBD2 many TRBJ2-1 TRBV20-1 TGCAGTGCTCCGGGACTAGCGGGAGGGCCTTTCAATGAGCAGTTCTTC CSAPGLAGGPFNEQFF
TRBD1 NA TRBJ1-2 TRBV7-2 TGTGCCAGCAGCTCAACTCCTGGGACAGACTTCTATGGCTACACCTTC CASSSTPGTDFYGYTF
NA NA TRBJ2-5 TRBV15 TGTGCCACCAGCTTGCCAGTAGAAGAGACCCAGTACTTC CATSLPVEETQYF
NA few TRBJ2-5 TRBV9 TGTGCCAGCAGCGTAGGGCTGGGGGGTCAGCGGGACCAAGAGACCCAGTACTTC CASSVGLGGQRDQETQYF
TRBD1 few TRBJ2-7 TRBV5-1 TGCGCCAGCAGCTTGGCCGACAGGGTAGACGAGCAGTACTTC CASSLADRVDEQYF